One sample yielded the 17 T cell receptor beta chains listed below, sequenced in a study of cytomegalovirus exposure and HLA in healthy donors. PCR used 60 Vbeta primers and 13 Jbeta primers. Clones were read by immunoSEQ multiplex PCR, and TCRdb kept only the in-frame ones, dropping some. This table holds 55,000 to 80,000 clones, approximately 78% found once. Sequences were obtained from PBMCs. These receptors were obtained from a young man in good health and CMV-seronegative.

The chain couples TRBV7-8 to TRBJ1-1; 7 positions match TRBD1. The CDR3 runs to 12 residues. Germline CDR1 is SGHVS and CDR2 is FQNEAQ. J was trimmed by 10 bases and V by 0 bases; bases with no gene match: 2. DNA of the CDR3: TGTGCCAGCAGCTTAGCCGGGGACAGAGCTTTCTTT. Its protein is CASSLAGDRAFF.

CDR3 in amino acids: CASSLGQTTEAFF. The DNA for the CDR3 is TGTGCCAGCAGTTTAGGACAGACCACTGAAGCTTTCTTT. This chain joins TRBV6-6 and TRBJ1-1, with D tentatively TRBD1 (6 bases). Trimming stripped 4 bases from V and 4 bases from J, with 10 bases between. This CDR3 contains 13 residues. From germline, CDR1 is MNHNY and CDR2 SVGAGI (reference sequence).

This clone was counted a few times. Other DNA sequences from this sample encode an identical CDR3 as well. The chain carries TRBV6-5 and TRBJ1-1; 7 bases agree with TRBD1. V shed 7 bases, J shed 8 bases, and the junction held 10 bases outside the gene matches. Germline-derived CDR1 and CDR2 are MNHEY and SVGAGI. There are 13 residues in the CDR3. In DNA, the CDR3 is TGTGCCAGCACCCTAAACAGGGGCGAAGAAGCTTTCTTT. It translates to CASTLNRGEEAFF.

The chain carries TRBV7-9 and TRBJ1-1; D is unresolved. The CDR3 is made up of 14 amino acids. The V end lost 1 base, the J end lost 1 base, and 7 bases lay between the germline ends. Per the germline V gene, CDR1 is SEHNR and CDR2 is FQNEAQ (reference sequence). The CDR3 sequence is CASSLVRGNTEAFF. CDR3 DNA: TGTGCCAGCAGCTTAGTACGGGGGAACACTGAAGCTTTCTTT.

The CDR3 DNA reads as TGTGCCAGCAGTGAACCGGGGATCACAGATACGCAGTATTTT. Protein: CASSEPGITDTQYF. The chain recombines TRBV25-1 with TRBJ2-3; weak D call: TRBD2 (5 bases). Trimming left V 2 bases short and J 2 bases short, with 8 bases between. CDR3 length: 14 amino acids. The germline gives CDR1 MGHDK, CDR2 SYGVNS.

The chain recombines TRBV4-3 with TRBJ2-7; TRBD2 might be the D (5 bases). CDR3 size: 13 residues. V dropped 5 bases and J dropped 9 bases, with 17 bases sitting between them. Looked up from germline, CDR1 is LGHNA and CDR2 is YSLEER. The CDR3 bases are TGCGCCAGCAGCTTTGGGGTGGGCGGAGGGCAGTACTTC. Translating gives CASSFGVGGGQYF.

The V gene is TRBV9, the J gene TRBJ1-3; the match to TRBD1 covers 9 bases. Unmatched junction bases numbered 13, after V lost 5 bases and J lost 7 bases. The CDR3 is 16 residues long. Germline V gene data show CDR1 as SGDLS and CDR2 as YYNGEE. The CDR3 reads CASSSMRGGTGNTIYF. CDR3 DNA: TGTGCCAGCAGTTCTATGCGTGGGGGGACAGGGAACACCATATATTTT.

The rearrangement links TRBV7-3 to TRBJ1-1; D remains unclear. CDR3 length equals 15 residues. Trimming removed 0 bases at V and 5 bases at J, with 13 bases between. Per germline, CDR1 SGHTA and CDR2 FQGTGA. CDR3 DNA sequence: TGTGCCAGCAGCTTAACCCCCGCGCCGGGGACTGAAGCTTTCTTT. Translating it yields CASSLTPAPGTEAFF. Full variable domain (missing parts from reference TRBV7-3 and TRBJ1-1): GAGVSQTPSNKVTEKGKYVELRCDPISGHTALYWYRQSLGQGPEFLIYFQGTGAADDSGLPNDRFFAVRPEGSVSTLKIQRTERGDSAVYLCASSLTPAPGTEAFFGQGTRLTVV.

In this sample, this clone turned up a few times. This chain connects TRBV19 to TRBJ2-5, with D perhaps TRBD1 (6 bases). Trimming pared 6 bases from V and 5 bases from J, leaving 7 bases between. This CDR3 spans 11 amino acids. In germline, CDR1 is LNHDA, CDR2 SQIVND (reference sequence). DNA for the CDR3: TGTGCCAGTAGACAGGGTGAGACCCAGTACTTC. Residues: CASRQGETQYF. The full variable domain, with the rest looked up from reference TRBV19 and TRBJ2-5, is DGGITQSPKYLFRKEGQNVTLSCEQNLNHDAMYWYRQDPGQGLRLIYYSQIVNDFQKGDIAEGYSVSREKKESFPLTVTSAQKNPTAFYLCASRQGETQYFGPGTRLLVL.

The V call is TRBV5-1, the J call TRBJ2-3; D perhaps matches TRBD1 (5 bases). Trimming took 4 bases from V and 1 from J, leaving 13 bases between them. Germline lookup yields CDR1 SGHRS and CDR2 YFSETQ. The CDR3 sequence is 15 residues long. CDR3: CASSPGARGTDTQYF. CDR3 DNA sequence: TGCGCCAGCAGCCCTGGGGCGCGAGGCACAGATACGCAGTATTTT.

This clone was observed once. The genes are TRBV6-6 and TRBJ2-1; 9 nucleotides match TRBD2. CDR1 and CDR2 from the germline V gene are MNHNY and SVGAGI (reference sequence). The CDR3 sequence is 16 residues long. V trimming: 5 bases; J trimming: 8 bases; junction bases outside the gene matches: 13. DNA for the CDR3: TGTGCCAGCAGTACATACCAGCGGGGGGCCGTCCATGAGCAGTTCTTC. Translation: CASSTYQRGAVHEQFF.

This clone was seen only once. The CDR3 sequence: CATSSRTGGEQYF. The CDR3 nucleotides read TGTGCCACCAGCTCCCGGACCGGGGGCGAGCAGTACTTC. The chain recombines TRBV15 with TRBJ2-7, with D possibly TRBD2 on 6 matching bases. This CDR3 is 13 amino acids long. Deletions cut 5 bases from V and 6 bases from J, with 14 bases between. Per germline, CDR1 LNHNV and CDR2 YYDKDF (reference sequence). The entire variable domain, with the rest obtained from reference TRBV15 and TRBJ2-7, is as follows: DAMVIQNPRYQVTQFGKPVTLSCSQTLNHNVMYWYQQKSSQAPKLLFHYYDKDFNNEADTPDNFQSRRPNTSFCFLDIRSPGLGDTAMYLCATSSRTGGEQYFGPGTRLTVT.

CDR3 DNA sequence: TGTGCCAGCAGCCCGGGACAGGGGGGCTACGAGCAGTACTTC. Its translation: CASSPGQGGYEQYF. The chain combines TRBV7-2 with TRBJ2-7, with 11 bases aligning to TRBD1. Per germline, CDR1 SGHTA and CDR2 FQGNSA. The CDR3 sequence is 14 residues long. V shed 5 bases and J 3 bases; nucleotides not matched to a gene: 3.

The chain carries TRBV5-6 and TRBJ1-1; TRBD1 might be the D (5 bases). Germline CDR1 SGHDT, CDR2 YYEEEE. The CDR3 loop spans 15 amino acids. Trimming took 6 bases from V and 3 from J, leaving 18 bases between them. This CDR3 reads CASTRVGGMYTEAFF. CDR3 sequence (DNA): TGTGCCAGCACTCGGGTGGGGGGGATGTACACTGAAGCTTTCTTT.

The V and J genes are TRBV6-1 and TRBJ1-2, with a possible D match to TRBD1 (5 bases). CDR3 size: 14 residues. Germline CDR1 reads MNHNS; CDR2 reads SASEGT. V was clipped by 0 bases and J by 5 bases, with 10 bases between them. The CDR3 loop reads CASSEASGGYGYTF. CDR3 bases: TGTGCCAGCAGTGAAGCAAGTGGGGGGTATGGCTACACCTTC.

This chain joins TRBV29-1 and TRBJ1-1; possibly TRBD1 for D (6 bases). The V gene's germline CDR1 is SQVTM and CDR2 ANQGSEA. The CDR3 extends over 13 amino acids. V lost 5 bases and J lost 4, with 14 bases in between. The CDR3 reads CSVQQGEGTEAFF. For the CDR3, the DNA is TGCAGCGTTCAACAGGGTGAGGGCACTGAAGCTTTCTTT.

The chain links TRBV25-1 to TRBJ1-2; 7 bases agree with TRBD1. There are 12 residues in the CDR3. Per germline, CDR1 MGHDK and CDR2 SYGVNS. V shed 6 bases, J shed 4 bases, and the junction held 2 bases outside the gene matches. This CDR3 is CASSGTVYGYTF. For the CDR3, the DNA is TGTGCCAGCAGCGGGACAGTCTATGGCTACACCTTC.